These 18 T cell receptor beta chains originate from one sample sequenced in a study of blood T cell repertoires in COVID-19 (dated by TCRdb to 2018 to 2020). The library was made by the immunoSEQ multiplex PCR assay. What TCRdb holds here is the immuneACCESS table cut down to in-frame rearrangements. Part of the clones is not present; checked against another copy, under half of the missing clones reflect an unresolved V gene, and the others are unexplained. In all, the sample holds hundreds of thousands of clones, and roughly 83% of those were seen once. Roughly 2% of the sample is taken by the ten largest. The specimen sequenced was PBMCs or T cells enriched from blood (not recorded which). These receptors all stem from a woman aged 45-65 years who had recovered from COVID-19.

This clone showed up just a few times. The rearrangement joins TRBV6-2 or TRBV6-3 to TRBJ2-3, with D tentatively TRBD1 (5 bases). In germline, CDR1 is MNHEY, CDR2 SVGEGT. V lost 4 bases, J lost 0 bases, and 8 bases lay in between. The length of the CDR3 is 14 residues. CDR3 in amino acids: CASSWGRSTDTQYF. The CDR3 DNA reads as TGTGCCAGCAGTTGGGGCCGGAGCACAGATACGCAGTATTTT.

The V and J genes are TRBV12-3 or TRBV12-4 and TRBJ1-6; D gene ambiguous. V lost 6 bases to trimming and J lost 8 bases, with 11 bases between them. There are 13 residues in the CDR3. CDR3: CASSRVADSPLHF. The CDR3 DNA reads TGTGCCAGCAGCAGAGTAGCAGATTCACCCCTCCACTTT.

V and J are TRBV4-3 and TRBJ2-5, with 14 bases lining up with TRBD2. CDR3 length equals 16 residues. V was pared by 0 bases and J by 6 bases, with 3 bases of the junction left unmatched. Germline V gene lookup returns CDR1 LGHNA and CDR2 YSLEER. DNA for the CDR3: TGCGCCAGCAGCCAAGAGAGGACTAGCGGGGGGAAGACCCAGTACTTC. It encodes CASSQERTSGGKTQYF.

The chain combines TRBV7-2 with TRBJ2-1; D perhaps matches TRBD1 (5 bases). Germline V CDR1 and CDR2: SGHTA, FQGNSA. The CDR3 is 16 amino acids. Trimming shortened V by 1 base and J by 4 bases, and 14 bases separated the two germline ends. CDR3 residues: CASSLGGQGLYNEQFF. The CDR3, as DNA: TGTGCCAGCAGCTTAGGTGGGCAGGGCCTATACAATGAGCAGTTCTTC. The variable domain in full, with the rest retrieved from reference TRBV7-2 and TRBJ2-1, is GAGVSQSPSNKVTEKGKDVELRCDPISGHTALYWYRQSLGQGLEFLIYFQGNSAPDKSGLPSDRFSAERTGGSVSTLTIQRTQQEDSAVYLCASSLGGQGLYNEQFFGPGTRLTVL.

The chain employs TRBV29-1 and TRBJ1-2; the D gene is possibly TRBD1 (6 bases). Germline V gene data show CDR1 as SQVTM and CDR2 as ANQGSEA. Trimming removed 4 bases at V and 8 bases at J, with 11 bases between. This CDR3 has 11 residues. CDR3 in amino acids: CSVGDNGGYTF. CDR3 coding DNA: TGCAGCGTTGGGGACAACGGGGGCTACACCTTC.

This chain links TRBV4-3 with TRBJ1-2; a possible D gene is TRBD1 (5 bases). V was trimmed by 0 bases and J by 0 bases, leaving 17 bases between them. This CDR3 spans 18 amino acids. Germline CDR1 is LGHNA and CDR2 is YSLEER. The CDR3 nucleotides read TGCGCCAGCAGCCAAGATCGCGCGGCAGGGCTGGCTAACTATGGCTACACCTTC. Protein product: CASSQDRAAGLANYGYTF.

This clone was seen just once. The V gene is TRBV3-1 (or the pseudogene TRBV3-2), the J gene TRBJ1-2; 7 bases match TRBD1. The V gene end was trimmed by 2 bases and the J gene end by 4 bases; junction bases not matched to a gene: 10. Germline CDR1 and CDR2: LGHDT and YNNKEL (reference sequence). This CDR3 comprises 16 residues. CDR3 protein: CASSQPGTAVLYGYTF. CDR3 in DNA: TGTGCCAGCAGCCAACCCGGGACAGCAGTTCTCTATGGCTACACCTTC.

The chain has TRBV3-1 (or the pseudogene TRBV3-2) and TRBJ1-4; D is unclear. The V gene's germline CDR1 is LGHDT and CDR2 YNNKEL (reference sequence). V shed 4 bases and J shed 0 bases, with 12 bases lying between them. The CDR3 contains 16 residues. The CDR3 protein is CASSPEQYATNEKLFF. As DNA, the CDR3 is TGTGCCAGCAGCCCGGAGCAGTACGCAACTAATGAAAAACTGTTTTTT.

In its sample, this clone was seen once. The V gene is TRBV5-1, the J gene TRBJ2-2; 9 nucleotides agree with TRBD2. The ends lost 7 bases at V and 3 bases at J; junction bases unmatched: 7. This CDR3 is built from 15 residues. Germline assignment: CDR1 SGHRS and CDR2 YFSETQ. CDR3 sequence: CASRKAGGDTGELFF. CDR3 DNA: TGCGCCAGCCGAAAAGCGGGGGGAGACACCGGGGAGCTGTTTTTT. The whole variable domain, remainder taken from reference TRBV5-1 and TRBJ2-2, is KAGVTQTPRYLIKTRGQQVTLSCSPISGHRSVSWYQQTPGQGLQFLFEYFSETQRNKGNFPGRFSGRQFSNSRSEMNVSTLELGDSALYLCASRKAGGDTGELFFGEGSRLTVL.

This chain links TRBV19 with TRBJ2-3, with D uncertain. V was trimmed by 2 bases and J by 3 bases, leaving 6 bases between them. In germline, CDR1 is LNHDA, CDR2 SQIVND (reference sequence). This CDR3 region has 13 residues. This CDR3 reads CASSITGTDTQYF. Written as DNA, the CDR3 is TGTGCCAGTAGTATAACGGGTACAGATACGCAGTATTTT.

This sequence joins TRBV5-1 and TRBJ2-7; D is perhaps TRBD2 (6 bases). Trimming cost V 5 bases and J 0 bases, with 18 bases left between them. Looked up from germline, CDR1 is SGHRS and CDR2 is YFSETQ. The CDR3 length is 16 residues. In DNA form, the CDR3 reads TGCGCCAGCAGTCCTCAGGGAGCGGGTTACTCCTACGAGCAGTACTTC. This translates into CASSPQGAGYSYEQYF.

V and J are TRBV30 and TRBJ1-2; 11 bases fit TRBD1. Per the germline V gene, CDR1 is GTSNPN and CDR2 is SVGIG (reference sequence). The CDR3 is 15 residues long. V lost 0 bases to trimming and J lost 9 bases; unmatched junction nucleotides: 9. The CDR3 bases are TGTGCCTGGAGTGTACTCGGACAGGGGGCTAGACGCTACACCTTC. This sequence encodes CAWSVLGQGARRYTF.

The chain combines TRBV29-1 with TRBJ1-2; TRBD1 matches 9 bases. Germline V gene sequence: CDR1 SQVTM, CDR2 ANQGSEA. The CDR3 spans 18 residues. V was clipped by 7 bases and J by 3 bases; unmatched bases: 21. This chain's CDR3 is CSARAPLGQGIRYYGYTF. DNA of the CDR3: TGCAGCGCCAGGGCACCCTTGGGACAGGGCATACGCTACTATGGCTACACCTTC.

As DNA, the CDR3 is TGTGCCAGTACCACATGGGACAGTTCTCATGGCTACACCTTC. Protein product: CASTTWDSSHGYTF. This chain joins TRBV19 and TRBJ1-2, with TRBD1 matching over 7 bases. CDR3 length: 14 amino acids. Germline CDR1 LNHDA, CDR2 SQIVND (reference sequence). V lost 7 bases, J lost 6 bases, and 11 bases stayed unmatched. The variable domain in full, completed from reference TRBV19 and TRBJ1-2, reads DGGITQSPKYLFRKEGQNVTLSCEQNLNHDAMYWYRQDPGQGLRLIYYSQIVNDFQKGDIAEGYSVSREKKESFPLTVTSAQKNPTAFYLCASTTWDSSHGYTFGSGTRLTVV.

The rearrangement uses TRBV5-1 and TRBJ1-2, with D possibly being TRBD1 (5 bases). The CDR3 is 14 residues long. The V gene's germline CDR1 is SGHRS and CDR2 YFSETQ. V lost 4 bases to trimming and J lost 5 bases, with 15 bases between them. This chain's CDR3 is CASSEGTGQYGYTF. The CDR3 nucleotides are TGCGCCAGCAGCGAAGGGACTGGCCAGTATGGCTACACCTTC.

The chain recombines TRBV18 with TRBJ1-1, with D maybe TRBD1 (6 bases). This CDR3 has 13 amino acids. V was trimmed by 3 bases and J by 3 bases, leaving 8 bases between them. Germline V gene lookup returns CDR1 KGHSH and CDR2 LQKENI. As DNA, the CDR3 is TGTGCCAGCTCACCTCGACAGGACACTGAAGCTTTCTTT. Protein sequence: CASSPRQDTEAFF.

This chain links TRBV7-2 with TRBJ2-4; 8 positions agree with TRBD2. There are 15 residues in the CDR3. CDR1 is SGHTA and CDR2 is FQGNSA in the germline V gene. V shed 5 bases and J 8 bases; nucleotides not matched to a gene: 11. The CDR3: CASSIPGLGGDIQYF. The CDR3 region has the DNA TGTGCCAGCAGCATACCGGGACTAGGCGGAGACATTCAGTACTTC.

The chain recombines TRBV6-7 with TRBJ2-7; the match to TRBD2 covers 8 bases. TRBV6-7 is an ORF; its function is uncertain. The ends lost 0 bases at V and 0 bases at J; junction bases unmatched: 19. The CDR3 consists of 21 residues. CDR3 sequence: CASSYSFGWREVPPPSYEQYF. DNA of the CDR3: TGTGCCAGCAGTTACTCGTTCGGGTGGCGGGAGGTCCCACCTCCCTCCTACGAGCAGTACTTC.